The 28 T cell receptor beta chains presented below share a single source sample, sequenced in a study of blood T cells in healthy people across ages. Combining a sample-barcoded 5' primer with a J-beta primer mix, a second PCR ran for roughly 7 to 11 cycles. TCRdb re-derived calls from the 5' RACE reads in MiXCR, one entry per CDR3 protein. Of under 850,000 distinct CDR3 sequences in the sample, around 36% are singletons; the top ten hold 10% to 15%. Sequenced: blood. The receptor set was obtained from a man aged 18 to 35 in good health.

There are many counts of this clonotype. CDR3 coding DNA: TGTGCCAGCAGCTTGGTGGCTAACTATGGCTACACCTTC. This translates into CASSLVANYGYTF. The V and J genes are TRBV5-6 and TRBJ1-2; D unclear. The V gene's germline CDR1 is SGHDT and CDR2 YYEEEE. The V end lost 0 bases, the J end lost 0 bases, and 3 bases lay between the germline ends. This CDR3 has 13 amino acids.

This chain links TRBV3-1 with TRBJ2-3; D gene ambiguous. The germline V gene has CDR1 LGHDT and CDR2 YNNKEL (reference sequence). The CDR3 extends over 12 amino acids. The V end lost 0 bases, the J end lost 8 bases, and 6 bases lay between the germline ends. The CDR3 loop reads CASSQDQCTQYF. Written as DNA, the CDR3 is TGTGCCAGCAGCCAAGACCAGTGTACGCAGTATTTT.

The chain has TRBV5-1 and TRBJ2-3; TRBD1 agrees at 8 bases. Germline V gene sequence: CDR1 SGHRS, CDR2 YFSETQ. The CDR3 runs to 15 residues. Trimming cost V 7 bases and J 5 bases; bases outside gene matches: 12. CDR3 loop: CASGMGRGHLDTQYF. CDR3 nucleotide sequence: TGCGCCAGCGGCATGGGCAGGGGGCACTTAGATACGCAGTATTTT.

In its sample, this clonotype was seen a few times. The V gene is TRBV21-1, the J gene TRBJ2-5; the table's D call, TRBD1, has no DNA check behind it. TRBV21-1 is annotated as a pseudogene. The CDR3 covers 16 residues. The CDR3 region has the DNA TGTGCCACCATCCTGGGTCCGGGACAGGGGAGGGAGACCCAGTACTTC. It specifies CATILGPGQGRETQYF.

This clonotype was seen ten or more times. The CDR3 DNA reads TGTGCCAGCAGTTTTTTGGACGGGGGGCCTCTTCGCACAGATACGCAGTATTTT. As protein: CASSFLDGGPLRTDTQYF. The J gene is TRBJ2-3, the V gene TRBV12-3 or TRBV12-4; the D gene is possibly TRBD2 (7 bases). The V and J ends lost 3 bases and 1 base respectively, with 20 bases between them. The CDR3 runs 18 residues.

V is TRBV5-5 and J is TRBJ2-1; 8 bases fit TRBD1. The junction had 9 bases not matched to a gene; V was cut back by 4 bases and J by 6 bases. CDR1 and CDR2 from the germline V gene are SGHKS and YYEKEE (reference sequence). CDR3 length: 15 residues. This CDR3 is CASSGPTGVVNEQFF. CDR3 bases: TGTGCCAGCAGCGGGCCGACAGGGGTTGTCAATGAGCAGTTCTTC. The full variable domain, its missing parts supplied by reference TRBV5-5 and TRBJ2-1, is DAGVTQSPTHLIKTRGQQVTLRCSPISGHKSVSWYQQVLGQGPQFIFQYYEKEERGRGNFPDRFSARQFPNYSSELNVNALLLGDSALYLCASSGPTGVVNEQFFGPGTRLTVL.

In this sample, this clonotype turned up a few times. This rearrangement joins TRBV5-5 to TRBJ1-2; D not resolved. The CDR3 covers 15 residues. Trimming left V 4 bases short and J 8 bases short, with 21 bases between. Germline CDR1 SGHKS, CDR2 YYEKEE (reference sequence). CDR3 protein: CASSRLSGVEGGYTF. For the CDR3, the DNA is TGTGCCAGCAGCCGCCTCTCCGGAGTCGAAGGAGGCTACACCTTC.

This chain connects TRBV12-3 or TRBV12-4 to TRBJ2-7; TRBD1 agrees at 7 bases. Trimming took 2 bases from V and 5 from J; bases not matched to a gene: 6. CDR3 size: 14 residues. The CDR3 spells CASSLLTGADEQYF. In nucleotides, the CDR3 is TGTGCCAGCAGTTTATTAACAGGGGCAGACGAGCAGTACTTC.

This clonotype was recorded a few times. This sequence joins TRBV7-2 and TRBJ2-7, with 8 bases that match TRBD2. The germline V gene encodes CDR1 SGHTA and CDR2 FQGNSA. The trim removed 0 bases at V and 1 base at J, leaving 5 bases unmatched. The CDR3 covers 16 residues. The CDR3 bases are TGTGCCAGCAGCTTAGCTACTAGCGGATTTTCCTACGAGCAGTACTTC. This encodes CASSLATSGFSYEQYF.

This clonotype was seen ten or more times. The V and J genes are TRBV20-1 and TRBJ1-5, with 7 bases matching TRBD1. Trimming took 0 bases from V and 7 from J; bases not matched to a gene: 6. The CDR3 runs to 14 residues. Germline V lookup: CDR1 DFQATT, CDR2 SNEGSKA (reference sequence). The CDR3 nucleotides read TGCAGTGCTAGAGAAGTGTCAGGGGGGCAGCCCCAGCATTTT. Its translation is CSAREVSGGQPQHF.

This clonotype was counted ten times or more. The chain combines TRBV2 with TRBJ2-4; D is undetermined. V was cut by 6 bases and J by 4 bases, with 7 bases left in between. CDR1 is SNHLY, CDR2 FYNNEI, per germline. CDR3 length equals 12 residues. In DNA form, the CDR3 reads TGTGCCAGCAGAGGTCAGAAAAACATTCAGTACTTC. Protein product: CASRGQKNIQYF.

As to this clonotype: A read error may account for a junction end that differs from germline. The gene calls are TRBV5-6 and TRBJ2-1, with 8 positions matching TRBD1. The germline gives CDR1 SGHDT, CDR2 YYEEEE. This CDR3 is built from 13 residues. CDR3: CATRTGNENGQFF. In DNA form, the CDR3 reads TGTGCCACAAGGACAGGGAATGAGAATGGGCAGTTCTTC.

The CDR3: CASSPMDSTDTQYF. Here the CDR3 DNA reads TGCGCCAGCAGCCCCATGGACTCCACAGATACGCAGTATTTT. This sequence joins TRBV5-1 and TRBJ2-3, with a tentative D call TRBD2 (5 bases). There are 14 residues in the CDR3. Trimming removed 4 bases from V and 2 bases from J, with 11 bases in between. Germline assignment: CDR1 SGHRS and CDR2 YFSETQ. The whole variable domain, filled in from reference TRBV5-1 and TRBJ2-3, reads KAGVTQTPRYLIKTRGQQVTLSCSPISGHRSVSWYQQTPGQGLQFLFEYFSETQRNKGNFPGRFSGRQFSNSRSEMNVSTLELGDSALYLCASSPMDSTDTQYFGPGTRLTVL.

The J gene is TRBJ2-1, the V gene TRBV2, with D perhaps assigned TRBD1 or TRBD2 (5 bases each). The germline V gene has CDR1 SNHLY and CDR2 FYNNEI. The CDR3 has 14 amino acids. Trimming stripped 7 bases from V and 7 bases from J, with 17 bases between. CDR3 region: CASKLTEGMNEQFF. The CDR3 DNA reads TGTGCCAGCAAATTGACTGAGGGGATGAATGAGCAGTTCTTC.

The CDR3 nucleotides are TGTGCCAGCAGTTACAGGCCCGCCGGGACAGGGAATGAAAAACTGTTTTTT. Encoded protein: CASSYRPAGTGNEKLFF. This sequence joins TRBV6-5 and TRBJ1-4; 9 bases fit TRBD1. There are 17 residues in the CDR3. The J segment lost 5 bases and the V segment lost 2 bases, leaving 9 bases of the junction unmatched. Germline V gene sequence: CDR1 MNHEY, CDR2 SVGAGI.

The table lists this clonotype with a count of one. The chain links TRBV7-8 to TRBJ2-4; 10 bases agree with TRBD1. The J call is in doubt because the DNA end fits TRBJ2-7 better. Per germline, CDR1 SGHVS and CDR2 FQNEAQ. The CDR3 sequence is 16 residues long. CDR3 DNA sequence: TGTGCCAGCAGCTTCGTAACCCGGACAGGGGGGTCCGAGCAGTACTTC. Amino acids: CASSFVTRTGGSEQYF.

This clonotype was found many times. V usage is TRBV2 and J usage is TRBJ2-3, with TRBD2 as a possible D gene (5 bases). This CDR3 is built from 16 residues. Germline-derived CDR1 and CDR2 are SNHLY and FYNNEI. V lost 3 bases, J lost 0 bases, and 13 bases lay in between. CDR3 residues: CASSDNGDPSTDTQYF. For the CDR3, the DNA is TGTGCCAGCAGTGACAACGGGGATCCTAGCACAGATACGCAGTATTTT.

The chain joins TRBV5-1 to TRBJ2-1; tentatively, D is TRBD2 (6 bases). Looked up from germline, CDR1 is SGHRS and CDR2 is YFSETQ. Trimming left V 0 bases short and J 8 bases short, with 12 bases between. The length of the CDR3 is 14 residues. This CDR3 is CASSLASSVDEQFF. In DNA form, the CDR3 reads TGCGCCAGCAGCTTGGCGTCTAGCGTGGATGAGCAGTTCTTC.

The table lists this clonotype with a few counts. The J gene is TRBJ2-3, the V gene TRBV6-5; D is tentatively TRBD1 or TRBD2 (7 bases each). V lost 6 bases, J lost 0 bases, and 13 bases lay in between. The length of the CDR3 is 15 residues. Germline CDR1 MNHEY, CDR2 SVGAGI. The DNA for the CDR3 is TGTGCCAGCAGCAGGGGGGGGCTAAGCACAGATACGCAGTATTTT. Its translation is CASSRGGLSTDTQYF.

This chain links TRBV11-3 with TRBJ2-1; 11 nucleotides align to TRBD1. The end of the DNA aligns better with TRBJ2-7, so the J call may be wrong. Per germline, CDR1 SGHNT and CDR2 YENEEA. CDR3 length: 16 amino acids. Here the CDR3 reads CASSARTGGSYNEQYF. In nucleotides, the CDR3 is TGTGCCAGCAGCGCTAGGACAGGGGGCTCCTACAATGAGCAGTACTTC.

This chain connects TRBV6-6 to TRBJ2-1, with a possible D match to TRBD2 (5 bases). This CDR3 contains 14 residues. Germline V gene lookup returns CDR1 MNHNY and CDR2 SVGAGI (reference sequence). V was pared by 2 bases and J by 10 bases, with 15 bases between. The CDR3 coding sequence is TGTGCCAGCAGTTACGCACTATTTGGGGAGGAGCAGTTCTTC. Translated: CASSYALFGEEQFF.

CDR3 nucleotide sequence: TGTGCCAGCACCAGCGGGGGGGCTGGGGCCAACGTCCTGACTTTC. As protein: CASTSGGAGANVLTF. This chain links TRBV12-3 or TRBV12-4 with TRBJ2-6; 10 positions match TRBD2. With V trimmed by 7 bases and J by 2 bases, 2 bases remained unmatched. The CDR3 is made up of 15 amino acids.

The chain carries TRBV12-3 or TRBV12-4 and TRBJ2-3, with unresolved D. The CDR3 covers 15 residues. V lost 4 bases and J lost 1, with 12 bases in between. The CDR3 sequence: CASSCGSVGTDTQYF. The CDR3 DNA is TGTGCCAGCAGTTGTGGCAGCGTGGGCACAGATACGCAGTATTTT.

J is TRBJ2-5 and V is TRBV4-1; D may be TRBD2 (6 bases). This CDR3 has 15 residues. CDR1 is MGHRA and CDR2 is YSYEKL in the germline V gene. V lost 0 bases and J lost 6, with 14 bases in between. CDR3 sequence reads: CASSQDLTTRKTQYF. CDR3 nucleotide sequence: TGCGCCAGCAGCCAAGATCTTACGACTAGGAAGACCCAGTACTTC.

A note on this clonotype: A read error may be the cause here, since a much bigger clone is one base away. The genes are TRBV20-1 and TRBJ1-1; D ambiguous. There are 11 residues in the CDR3. Trimming cost V 6 bases and J 9 bases, with 14 bases left between them. Germline CDR1 DFQATT, CDR2 SNEGSKA (reference sequence). The CDR3 loop is CSAAPGSQAFF. CDR3 nucleotide sequence: TGCAGTGCGGCCCCCGGGAGCCAAGCTTTCTTT.

The chain carries TRBV6-6 and TRBJ1-4; D call uncertain. The germline V and J ends were trimmed by 7 bases and 8 bases, with 11 bases remaining between them. There are 12 residues in the CDR3. The V gene's germline CDR1 is MNHNY and CDR2 SVGAGI (reference sequence). As DNA, the CDR3 is TGTGCCAGCATAGGAAGAGGCGAAAAACTGTTTTTT. Its protein product is CASIGRGEKLFF.

Notes on this clonotype: This may come from a read error, since a much larger clone is one base off. V usage is TRBV10-3 and J usage is TRBJ2-6; D gene unclear. Deletions cut 0 bases from V and 0 bases from J, with 9 bases between. The germline CDR1 and CDR2 sequences are ENHRY and SYGVKD. The CDR3 has 17 residues. The CDR3 sequence: CAISESMVHSGANVLTF. In DNA, the CDR3 is TGTGCCATCAGTGAGTCGATGGTCCACTCTGGGGCCAACGTCCTGACTTTC.

This clonotype has only a few counts. This chain connects TRBV28 to TRBJ2-1; 9 bases match TRBD1. Gene TRBJ2-7 matches the end of the DNA better, so the J call may be wrong. CDR3 size: 17 residues. Germline CDR1 reads MDHEN; CDR2 reads SYDVKM. The chain's CDR3 is CASSLQFRDRAYNEQYF. The CDR3 DNA reads as TGTGCCAGCAGTTTACAGTTCCGGGACAGGGCCTACAATGAGCAGTACTTC.